This section outlines one TCR beta chain sequence together with its context. The target of this receptor is not known. No base quality information exists; no much larger clone differs at one position. Libraries were made using the immunoSEQ multiplex PCR assay. Per the original workflow: A statistical classification framework was developed to diagnose cytomegalovirus status using the catalog of TCR beta chain sequences. As stored in TCRdb, this immuneACCESS dataset retains in-frame rearrangements with V and J assigned. A fraction of the clones does not appear; measured against another copy, unresolved V genes explain less than half of the discrepancy, and the remainder lacks a known reason. The V and J calls and the clone size are those of that table, but D and trimming were determined from the DNA. Here the sample has about 280,000 clones; 88% occur a single time. Around 0.92% of the sample is in the top ten clones.

The sample originates from a study of cytomegalovirus exposure and HLA in healthy donors (dated by TCRdb to the late 2010s). As for the study more broadly: A later analysis indicated that the 90 to 150 validation repertoires were generated on the platform also employed for the approximately 670 repertoires of the first cohort. Besides the first cohort of some 670 subjects, a separate validation cohort made up of 120 different subjects was used. The study aimed to test whether signatures of past pathogen exposure could be identified by cataloging public T cell receptors. High-throughput TCR immunosequencing, statistical association of individual TCRs with disease status, and machine learning were combined to predict cytomegalovirus infection status. Broad study findings and their caveats: Most TCR sequences were observed very rarely across donors, whereas some public TCRs were present in many individuals. In vitro tests confirmed that a few of the cytomegalovirus-associated TCR beta chains recognize cytomegalovirus antigens. In both the original and validation cohorts, the classifier was reported to diagnose cytomegalovirus status with high specificity and sensitivity. According to the authors, the approach could potentially be generalized to other disease states and immunological phenotypes. In a later analysis, TCRs clustered in the first cohort were found to also tend to co-occur in the 120 or so validation repertoires, with about 93% of cluster scores above 0. The study listed 164 TCR beta chains as associated with cytomegalovirus. All 120 or so repertoires were used to score co-occurrence in the validation cohort in a later analysis, because that analysis had no HLA typing for the cohort.

The donors belonged to the validation cohort of about 120 subjects, which was separate from the approximately 660-subject first cohort. Looking up the germline V gene yields CDR1 MDHEN and CDR2 SYDVKM. V loses 2 bases of germline sequence and J loses 0 bases, and the interval between the two ends is 7 bases. The CDR3, from cysteine to phenylalanine, totals 14 residues. Only CDR3 DNA remains: 42 bases, in frame from the first base. The chain couples TRBV28 to TRBJ1-2; the D gene is perhaps TRBD1, on 5 matching bases. The source material was PBMCs. This clonotype was sampled from a woman aged 18 to 35 in good health and CMV-seronegative. The nucleotide sequence reads TGTGCCAGCAGTTTAGGCAGGGCTAACTATGGCTACACCTTC. Translated, this is CASSLGRANYGYTF.